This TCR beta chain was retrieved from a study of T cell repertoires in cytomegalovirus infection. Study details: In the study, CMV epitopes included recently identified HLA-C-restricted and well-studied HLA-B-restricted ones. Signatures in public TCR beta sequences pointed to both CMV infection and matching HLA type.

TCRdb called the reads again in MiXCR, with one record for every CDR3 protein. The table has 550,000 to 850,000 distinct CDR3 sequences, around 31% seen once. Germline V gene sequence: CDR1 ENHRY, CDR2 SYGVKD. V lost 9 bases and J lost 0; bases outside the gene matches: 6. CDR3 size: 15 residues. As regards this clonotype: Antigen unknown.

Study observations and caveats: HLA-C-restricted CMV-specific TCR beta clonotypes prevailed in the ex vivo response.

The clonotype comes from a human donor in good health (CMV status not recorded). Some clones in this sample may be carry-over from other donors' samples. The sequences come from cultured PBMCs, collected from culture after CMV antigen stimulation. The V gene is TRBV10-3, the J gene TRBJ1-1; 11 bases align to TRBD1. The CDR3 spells CAIGTGGIMNTEAFF. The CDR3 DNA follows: TGTGCCATAGGGACAGGGGGGATAATGAACACTGAAGCTTTCTTT.